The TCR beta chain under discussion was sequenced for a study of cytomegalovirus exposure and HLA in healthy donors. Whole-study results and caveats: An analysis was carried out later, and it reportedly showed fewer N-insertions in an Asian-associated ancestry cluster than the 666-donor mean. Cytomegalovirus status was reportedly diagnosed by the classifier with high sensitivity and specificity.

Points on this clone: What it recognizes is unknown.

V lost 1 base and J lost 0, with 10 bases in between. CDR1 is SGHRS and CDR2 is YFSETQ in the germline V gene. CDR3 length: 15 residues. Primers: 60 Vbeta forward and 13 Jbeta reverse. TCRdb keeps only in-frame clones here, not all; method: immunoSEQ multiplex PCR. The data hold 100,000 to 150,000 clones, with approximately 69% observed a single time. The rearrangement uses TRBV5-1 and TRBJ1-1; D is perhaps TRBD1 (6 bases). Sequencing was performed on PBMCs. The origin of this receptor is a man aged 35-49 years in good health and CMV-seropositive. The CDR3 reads CASSLSQGMNTEAFF. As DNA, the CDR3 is TGCGCCAGCAGCTTGTCACAGGGAATGAACACTGAAGCTTTCTTT.